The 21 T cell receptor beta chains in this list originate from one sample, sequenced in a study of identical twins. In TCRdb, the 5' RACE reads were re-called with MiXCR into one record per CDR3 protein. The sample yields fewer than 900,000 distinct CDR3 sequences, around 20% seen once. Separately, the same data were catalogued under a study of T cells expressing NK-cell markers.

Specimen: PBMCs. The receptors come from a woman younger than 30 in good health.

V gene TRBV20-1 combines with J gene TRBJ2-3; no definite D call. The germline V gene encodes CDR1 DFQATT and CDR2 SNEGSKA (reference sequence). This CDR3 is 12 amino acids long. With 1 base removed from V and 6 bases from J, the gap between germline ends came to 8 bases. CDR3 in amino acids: CSARVPMDTQYF. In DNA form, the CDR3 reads TGCAGTGCTAGAGTTCCTATGGATACGCAGTATTTT.

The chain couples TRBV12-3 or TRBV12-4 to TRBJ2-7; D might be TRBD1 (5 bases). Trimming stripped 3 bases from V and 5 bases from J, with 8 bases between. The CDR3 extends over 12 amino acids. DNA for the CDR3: TGTGCCAGCAGTTTTGAAGGGGACGAGCAGTACTTC. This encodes CASSFEGDEQYF.

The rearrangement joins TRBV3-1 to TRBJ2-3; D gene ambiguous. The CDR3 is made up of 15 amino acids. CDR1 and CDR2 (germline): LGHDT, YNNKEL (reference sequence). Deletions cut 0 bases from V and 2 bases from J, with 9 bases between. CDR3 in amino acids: CASSQDRWATDTQYF. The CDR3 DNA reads TGTGCCAGCAGCCAAGATCGGTGGGCCACAGATACGCAGTATTTT.

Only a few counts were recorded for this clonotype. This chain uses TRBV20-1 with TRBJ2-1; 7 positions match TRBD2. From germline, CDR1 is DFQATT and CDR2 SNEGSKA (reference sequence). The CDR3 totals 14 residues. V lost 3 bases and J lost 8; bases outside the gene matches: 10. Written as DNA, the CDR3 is TGCAGTGCTAGGGGGAGGGACTCCTGGGATGAGCAGTTCTTC. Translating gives CSARGRDSWDEQFF.

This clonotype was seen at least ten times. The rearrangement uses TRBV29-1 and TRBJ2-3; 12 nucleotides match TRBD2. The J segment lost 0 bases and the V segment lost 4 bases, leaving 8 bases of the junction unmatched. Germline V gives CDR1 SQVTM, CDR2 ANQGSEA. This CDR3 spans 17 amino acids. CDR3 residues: CSVVRLAGASSTDTQYF. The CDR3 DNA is TGCAGCGTTGTACGACTAGCGGGGGCCTCTAGCACAGATACGCAGTATTTT.

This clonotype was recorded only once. CDR3 coding DNA: TGTGCCACCGGGACTCCGCTTACCAATGAGCAGTTCTTC. It specifies CATGTPLTNEQFF. The rearrangement joins TRBV6-2 or TRBV6-3 to TRBJ2-1, with D perhaps TRBD2 (6 bases). The V gene's germline CDR1 is MNHEY and CDR2 SVGEGT. Deletions cut 10 bases from V and 6 bases from J, with 16 bases between. There are 13 residues in the CDR3.

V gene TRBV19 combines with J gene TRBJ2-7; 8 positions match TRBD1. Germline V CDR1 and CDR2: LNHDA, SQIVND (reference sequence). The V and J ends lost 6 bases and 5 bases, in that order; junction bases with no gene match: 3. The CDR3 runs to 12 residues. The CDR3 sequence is CASRDRAHEQYF. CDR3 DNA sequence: TGTGCCAGTAGGGACAGGGCCCACGAGCAGTACTTC.

The CDR3 DNA reads TGTGCCATCAGACCGGGACAGGGGAGGGCTGAAGCTTTCTTT. Translation gives CAIRPGQGRAEAFF. The chain has TRBV10-3 and TRBJ1-1; 10 bases match TRBD1. Germline-derived CDR1 and CDR2 are ENHRY and SYGVKD. The CDR3 has 14 residues. V shed 6 bases and J 6 bases; nucleotides not matched to a gene: 7.

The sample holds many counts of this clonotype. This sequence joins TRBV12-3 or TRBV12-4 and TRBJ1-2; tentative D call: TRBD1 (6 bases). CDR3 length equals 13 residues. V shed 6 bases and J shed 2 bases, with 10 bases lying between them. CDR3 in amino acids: CASSQDRNYGYTF. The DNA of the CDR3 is TGTGCCAGCAGCCAGGACAGAAACTATGGCTACACCTTC.

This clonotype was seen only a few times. The CDR3 sequence: CSARGRAGWLVYNEQFF. The DNA for the CDR3 is TGCAGTGCTAGAGGGAGAGCGGGGTGGTTGGTTTACAATGAGCAGTTCTTC. The chain uses TRBV20-1 and TRBJ2-1; 7 bases fit TRBD2. The CDR3 loop spans 17 amino acids. Unmatched junction bases numbered 13, after V lost 1 base and J lost 4 bases. The germline CDR1 and CDR2 sequences are DFQATT and SNEGSKA (reference sequence).

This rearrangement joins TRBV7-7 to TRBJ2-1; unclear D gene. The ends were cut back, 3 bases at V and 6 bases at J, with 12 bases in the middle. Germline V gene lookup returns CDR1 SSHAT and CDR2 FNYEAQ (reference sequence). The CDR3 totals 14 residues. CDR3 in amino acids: CASSFPTQSNEQFF. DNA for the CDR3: TGTGCCAGCAGCTTTCCTACACAGAGCAATGAGCAGTTCTTC. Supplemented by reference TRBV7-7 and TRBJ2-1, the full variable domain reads GAGVSQSPRYKVTKRGQDVTLRCDPISSHATLYWYQQALGQGPEFLTYFNYEAQPDKSGLPSDRFSAERPEGSISTLTIQRTEQRDSAMYRCASSFPTQSNEQFFGPGTRLTVL.

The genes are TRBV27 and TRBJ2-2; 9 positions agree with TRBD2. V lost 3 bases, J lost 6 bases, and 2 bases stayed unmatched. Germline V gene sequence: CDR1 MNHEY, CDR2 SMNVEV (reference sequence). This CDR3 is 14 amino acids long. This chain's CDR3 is CASSLGGRAGELFF. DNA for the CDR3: TGTGCCAGCAGTTTGGGCGGGAGGGCCGGGGAGCTGTTTTTT.

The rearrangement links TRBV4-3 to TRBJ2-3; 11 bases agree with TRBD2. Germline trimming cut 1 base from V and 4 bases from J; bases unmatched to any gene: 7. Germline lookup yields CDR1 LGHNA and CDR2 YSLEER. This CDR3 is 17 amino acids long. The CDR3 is CASSQVALAGGADTQYF. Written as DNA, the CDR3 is TGCGCCAGCAGCCAAGTGGCTCTAGCGGGAGGTGCAGATACGCAGTATTTT.

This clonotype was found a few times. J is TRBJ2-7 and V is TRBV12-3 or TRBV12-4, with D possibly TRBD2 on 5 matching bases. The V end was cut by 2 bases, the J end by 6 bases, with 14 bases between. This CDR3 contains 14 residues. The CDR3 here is CASSLYTGYAEQYF. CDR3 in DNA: TGTGCCAGCAGTTTATATACGGGGTACGCCGAGCAGTACTTC.

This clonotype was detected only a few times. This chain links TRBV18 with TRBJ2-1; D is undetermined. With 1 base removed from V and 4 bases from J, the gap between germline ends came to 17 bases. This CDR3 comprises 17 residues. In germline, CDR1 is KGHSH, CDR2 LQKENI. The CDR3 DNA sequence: TGTGCCAGCTCACCACGACTGGCGGCAGCAGGATACAATGAGCAGTTCTTC. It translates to CASSPRLAAAGYNEQFF.

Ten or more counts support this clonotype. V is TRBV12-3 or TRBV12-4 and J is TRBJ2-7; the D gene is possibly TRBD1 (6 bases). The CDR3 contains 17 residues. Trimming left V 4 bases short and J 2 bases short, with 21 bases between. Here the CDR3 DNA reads TGTGCCAGCAGTTCTCTTACTGGTAGGACAGCTCCCTACGAGCAGTACTTC. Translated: CASSSLTGRTAPYEQYF.

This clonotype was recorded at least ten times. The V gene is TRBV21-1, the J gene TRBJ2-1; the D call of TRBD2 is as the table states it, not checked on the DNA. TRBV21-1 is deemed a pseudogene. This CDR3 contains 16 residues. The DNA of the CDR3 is TGTGCCAGCAGCGGACACCGGGACTATGCCTCCATTGGGCAGTTCTTC. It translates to CASSGHRDYASIGQFF.

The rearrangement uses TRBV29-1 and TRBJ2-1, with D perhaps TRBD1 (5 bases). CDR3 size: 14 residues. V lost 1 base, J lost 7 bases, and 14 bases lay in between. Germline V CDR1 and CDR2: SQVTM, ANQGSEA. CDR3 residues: CSVEGGAGFNEQFF. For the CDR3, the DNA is TGCAGCGTTGAAGGGGGCGCCGGGTTTAATGAGCAGTTCTTC.

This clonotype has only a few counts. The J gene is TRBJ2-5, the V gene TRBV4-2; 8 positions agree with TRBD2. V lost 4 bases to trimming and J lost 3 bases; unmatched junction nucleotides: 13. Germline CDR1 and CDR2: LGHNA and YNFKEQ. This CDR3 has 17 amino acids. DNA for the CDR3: TGTGCCAGCAGCCCCTCCACGGGACTAGTCCGAGAAGAGACCCAGTACTTC. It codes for CASSPSTGLVREETQYF.

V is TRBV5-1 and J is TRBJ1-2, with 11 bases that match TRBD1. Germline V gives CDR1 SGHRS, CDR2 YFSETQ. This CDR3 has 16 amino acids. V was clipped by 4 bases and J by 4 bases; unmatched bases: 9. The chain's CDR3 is CASSLGQGARGYGYTF. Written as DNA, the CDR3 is TGCGCCAGCAGCCTTGGACAGGGGGCGCGAGGCTATGGCTACACCTTC.

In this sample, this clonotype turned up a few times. In DNA form, the CDR3 reads TGCGCCAGCAGCCCTTCTAGCGGGGGGGCTATTGGTGAGCAGTTCTTC. This sequence encodes CASSPSSGGAIGEQFF. The V and J genes are TRBV5-1 and TRBJ2-1, with 12 bases lining up with TRBD2. With 4 bases clipped from V and 9 bases from J, the junction kept 11 bases outside the gene matches. Germline V gives CDR1 SGHRS, CDR2 YFSETQ. The CDR3 runs 16 residues.